These 23 T cell receptor beta chains originate from one sample sequenced in a study of response to subunit inactivated influenza vaccine. TCRdb reprocessed the RT-PCR reads with MiXCR, giving one entry per CDR3 protein. The table records approximately 680,000 distinct CDR3 sequences, 15% to 19% of them present only once. Specimen: PBMCs from blood, collected less than 13 days after vaccination. These receptors were obtained from a man aged 45-60 years who received an inactivated influenza vaccine.

This sequence joins TRBV20-1 and TRBJ2-3; D gene unclear. V was pared by 2 bases and J by 3 bases, with 15 bases between. Germline V lookup: CDR1 DFQATT, CDR2 SNEGSKA (reference sequence). The CDR3 length is 15 residues. The CDR3 is CSARSATRWTDTQYF. CDR3 bases: TGCAGTGCTAGATCGGCTACTCGCTGGACAGATACGCAGTATTTT.

This clonotype was seen repeatedly, ten times or more. V usage is TRBV7-9 and J usage is TRBJ2-1; 10 bases are a match to TRBD2. V was pared by 6 bases and J by 3 bases, with 8 bases of the junction left unmatched. The CDR3 contains 16 residues. Germline-derived CDR1 and CDR2 are SEHNR and FQNEAQ (reference sequence). The CDR3: CASSLRTSGLYNEQFF. CDR3 bases: TGTGCCAGCAGTTTAAGGACTAGCGGACTCTACAATGAGCAGTTCTTC. Drawing the rest from reference TRBV7-9 and TRBJ2-1, the complete variable domain is DTGVSQNPRHKITKRGQNVTFRCDPISEHNRLYWYRQTLGQGPEFLTYFQNEAQLEKSRLLSDRFSAERPKGSFSTLEIQRTEQGDSAMYLCASSLRTSGLYNEQFFGPGTRLTVL.

The V gene is TRBV14, the J gene TRBJ1-2; TRBD1 is a possible D gene (5 bases). V lost 1 base and J lost 0, with 6 bases in between. Per germline, CDR1 SGHDN and CDR2 FVKESK. The CDR3 has 14 residues. The CDR3: CASSQVGPNYGYTF. The DNA of the CDR3 is TGTGCCAGCAGCCAAGTGGGGCCTAACTATGGCTACACCTTC.

This clonotype was found a few times. V and J are TRBV5-1 and TRBJ2-1; a possible D gene is TRBD2 (5 bases). The CDR3 contains 13 residues. V lost 3 bases and J lost 9, with 13 bases in between. From germline, CDR1 is SGHRS and CDR2 YFSETQ. The CDR3 spells CASSSETGFEQFF. The CDR3 DNA follows: TGCGCCAGCAGCTCCGAAACGGGGTTTGAGCAGTTCTTC.

This chain connects TRBV5-1 to TRBJ2-1; TRBD1 agrees at 7 bases. Germline V gives CDR1 SGHRS, CDR2 YFSETQ. The length of the CDR3 is 15 residues. Trimming at V came to 0 bases and at J to 6 bases, leaving 6 bases not matched to a gene. The CDR3 DNA reads TGCGCCAGCAGCTTGGCGTCCCGGGACAGCAATGAGCAGTTCTTC. It specifies CASSLASRDSNEQFF.

The sample holds a few counts of this clonotype. The chain has TRBV3-1 and TRBJ2-2; TRBD2 aligns across 14 bases. With V trimmed by 2 bases and J by 2 bases, 4 bases remained unmatched. Germline V gene data show CDR1 as LGHDT and CDR2 as YNNKEL (reference sequence). The CDR3 is 18 amino acids. The CDR3 loop is CASSQTGTSGRNTGELFF. Here the CDR3 DNA reads TGTGCCAGCAGCCAAACTGGGACTAGCGGGAGAAACACCGGGGAGCTGTTTTTT.

The genes are TRBV7-2 and TRBJ2-1; D uncertain. The CDR3 loop spans 11 amino acids. Germline assignment: CDR1 SGHTA and CDR2 FQGNSA. Trimming pared 2 bases from V and 8 bases from J, leaving 4 bases between. The CDR3 nucleotides are TGTGCCAGCAGCTTATTTGATGAGCAGTTCTTC. Amino acids: CASSLFDEQFF.

The chain couples TRBV10-3 to TRBJ2-1; no reliable D call. The CDR3 contains 16 residues. The V and J ends lost 3 bases and 0 bases respectively, with 12 bases between them. The germline gives CDR1 ENHRY, CDR2 SYGVKD. CDR3 sequence: CAISDPGGNSYNEQFF. The CDR3 coding sequence is TGTGCCATCAGTGATCCCGGTGGGAACTCCTACAATGAGCAGTTCTTC.

This clonotype was recorded many times. CDR3 DNA sequence: TGTGCCAGCAGTTATGTAGGGACAGATACGCAGTATTTT. Its protein product is CASSYVGTDTQYF. This chain links TRBV6-6 with TRBJ2-3; D is uncertain. Germline V CDR1 and CDR2: MNHNY, SVGAGI (reference sequence). This CDR3 is built from 13 residues. The V end lost 3 bases, the J end lost 3 bases, and 7 bases lay between the germline ends.

This sequence joins TRBV12-3 or TRBV12-4 and TRBJ2-3; TRBD2 might be the D (6 bases). This CDR3 comprises 15 residues. With 5 bases removed from V and 0 bases from J, the gap between germline ends came to 12 bases. The CDR3 coding sequence is TGTGCCAGCAGTAATCTAGCGACTAGCACAGATACGCAGTATTTT. Its protein is CASSNLATSTDTQYF.

The chain uses TRBV12-3 or TRBV12-4 and TRBJ1-2, with unresolved D. V was shortened by 2 bases and J by 4 bases, with 5 bases between the two germline ends. This CDR3 has 12 residues. CDR3: CASSLTRYGYTF. As DNA, the CDR3 is TGTGCCAGCAGTTTAACCCGCTATGGCTACACCTTC.

The chain is built from TRBV7-9 and TRBJ1-5, with D perhaps matching TRBD1 (5 bases). The V end was cut by 1 base, the J end by 3 bases, with 7 bases between. The germline CDR1 and CDR2 sequences are SEHNR and FQNEAQ (reference sequence). The CDR3 is 14 amino acids. In nucleotides, the CDR3 is TGTGCCAGCAGCTTAGAGGGGTACAATCAGCCCCAGCATTTT. Translating gives CASSLEGYNQPQHF.

CDR3 nucleotide sequence: TGTGCCAGCAGCTTGACCGACATCCTGGAGCAGTACTTC. Protein product: CASSLTDILEQYF. The chain couples TRBV7-8 to TRBJ2-7; the D is unclear. Trimming removed 3 bases from V and 7 bases from J, with 13 bases in between. This CDR3 has 13 residues. From germline, CDR1 is SGHVS and CDR2 FQNEAQ.

This clonotype was picked up many times. J is TRBJ1-3 and V is TRBV3-1, with a weak D call TRBD1 (6 bases). Germline V lookup: CDR1 LGHDT, CDR2 YNNKEL (reference sequence). V lost 3 bases and J 3 bases, leaving 12 bases between the germline ends. The CDR3 covers 15 residues. CDR3 residues: CASSHRGEGGNTIYF. The CDR3 DNA is TGTGCCAGCAGCCATAGGGGGGAAGGTGGAAACACCATATATTTT.

The chain has TRBV10-3 and TRBJ2-7, with D perhaps TRBD1 (8 bases). V was pared by 5 bases and J by 2 bases, with 16 bases between. The CDR3 has 15 amino acids. Germline CDR1 ENHRY, CDR2 SYGVKD. CDR3 sequence reads: CAISIGQGGTYEQYF. CDR3 nucleotide sequence: TGTGCCATCAGTATTGGACAGGGAGGGACCTACGAGCAGTACTTC.

The chain joins TRBV5-4 to TRBJ2-3; possibly TRBD2 for D (5 bases). Trimming pared 0 bases from V and 5 bases from J, leaving 19 bases between. There are 17 residues in the CDR3. Per germline, CDR1 SGHNT and CDR2 YYREEE (reference sequence). This CDR3 is CASSLEAGWLAKDTQYF. The CDR3, as DNA: TGTGCCAGCAGCTTGGAGGCTGGTTGGCTAGCTAAAGATACGCAGTATTTT.

The J gene is TRBJ1-2, the V gene TRBV12-3 or TRBV12-4; D is uncertain. CDR3 size: 12 residues. V was pared by 5 bases and J by 4 bases, with 8 bases between. Written as DNA, the CDR3 is TGTGCCAGCAGTCCGGCCCTCTATGGCTACACCTTC. It specifies CASSPALYGYTF.

This clonotype appeared a few times. The rearrangement joins TRBV20-1 to TRBJ2-1; D may be TRBD2 (6 bases). V shed 4 bases and J shed 6 bases, with 16 bases lying between them. This CDR3 has 14 amino acids. The V gene's germline CDR1 is DFQATT and CDR2 SNEGSKA (reference sequence). The CDR3 protein is CSAKAFLRGNEQFF. The CDR3 DNA is TGCAGTGCTAAAGCTTTTTTGCGGGGCAATGAGCAGTTCTTC.

This clonotype was counted at least ten times. The V and J genes are TRBV6-5 and TRBJ2-2; 7 bases fit TRBD1. V was clipped by 5 bases and J by 7 bases; unmatched bases: 1. The germline V gene encodes CDR1 MNHEY and CDR2 SVGAGI. The CDR3 has 12 residues. The CDR3 DNA reads as TGTGCCAGCAGTCAGGGGGTCGGGGAGCTGTTTTTT. Amino acid sequence: CASSQGVGELFF.

This chain links TRBV29-1 with TRBJ2-3, with 7 bases identical to TRBD1. This CDR3 is 15 amino acids long. The trim removed 7 bases at V and 2 bases at J, leaving 12 bases unmatched. Germline CDR1 SQVTM, CDR2 ANQGSEA. Here the CDR3 DNA reads TGCAGCGCCCCACCCTCCGGGACAGTCACAGATACGCAGTATTTT. Amino acid sequence: CSAPPSGTVTDTQYF.

This clonotype was counted a few times. This rearrangement joins TRBV27 to TRBJ2-1; 11 nucleotides match TRBD2. CDR3 length equals 16 residues. The ends lost 3 bases at V and 2 bases at J; junction bases unmatched: 3. Germline CDR1 and CDR2: MNHEY and SMNVEV (reference sequence). The CDR3 here is CASSFGSGGAYNEQFF. The CDR3 DNA sequence: TGTGCCAGCAGTTTCGGTAGCGGGGGGGCCTACAATGAGCAGTTCTTC.

Remarks on this clonotype: One end of the junction varies from germline; a read error may be responsible. The V and J genes are TRBV3-1 and TRBJ2-5; 9 bases are a match to TRBD1. Germline lookup yields CDR1 LGHDT and CDR2 YNNKEL (reference sequence). This CDR3 spans 17 amino acids. For the CDR3, the DNA is TGTGCCAGCAGCCGGCCCGACAGACAGGGGGACGCGGAGACACAGTACTTC. Its translation is CASSRPDRQGDAETQYF.

The chain couples TRBV5-4 to TRBJ2-2; D is unresolved. CDR3 size: 12 residues. V was clipped by 1 base and J by 7 bases, with 5 bases between them. CDR1 is SGHNT, CDR2 YYREEE, per germline (reference sequence). The chain's CDR3 is CASSLLNGELFF. The DNA for the CDR3 is TGTGCCAGCAGCTTGTTGAACGGGGAGCTGTTTTTT. Full variable domain (outside the CDR3, taken from reference TRBV5-4 and TRBJ2-2): ETGVTQSPTHLIKTRGQQVTLRCSSQSGHNTVSWYQQALGQGPQFIFQYYREEENGRGNFPPRFSGLQFPNYSSELNVNALELDDSALYLCASSLLNGELFFGEGSRLTVL.